At least ten counts were recorded for the clone carrying this T cell receptor beta chain. The protocol was immunoSEQ multiplex PCR, while the TCRdb copy is restricted to in-frame clones and leaves out a portion. This table holds over 200,000 clones, roughly four fifths found once. Germline V gene sequence: CDR1 WNHNN, CDR2 SYGVQD (reference sequence). The CDR3 consists of 14 residues. Deletions cut 2 bases from V and 7 bases from J, with 14 bases between. The sample originates from a study of blood T cell repertoires in COVID-19. Whole-study context: PBMCs, B-cell-depleted T cells, or T cells provided the cDNA or gDNA that made up the material.

The genes are TRBV10-1 and TRBJ1-2; possible D gene TRBD1, 6 bases. The sample consisted of peripheral blood. This sequence originates from a woman older than 75 with COVID-19, enrolled during active disease. The CDR3 DNA sequence: TGCGCCAGCAGTGAGACTTCGACAGGAGGTGGCTACACCTTC. Translation gives CASSETSTGGGYTF.